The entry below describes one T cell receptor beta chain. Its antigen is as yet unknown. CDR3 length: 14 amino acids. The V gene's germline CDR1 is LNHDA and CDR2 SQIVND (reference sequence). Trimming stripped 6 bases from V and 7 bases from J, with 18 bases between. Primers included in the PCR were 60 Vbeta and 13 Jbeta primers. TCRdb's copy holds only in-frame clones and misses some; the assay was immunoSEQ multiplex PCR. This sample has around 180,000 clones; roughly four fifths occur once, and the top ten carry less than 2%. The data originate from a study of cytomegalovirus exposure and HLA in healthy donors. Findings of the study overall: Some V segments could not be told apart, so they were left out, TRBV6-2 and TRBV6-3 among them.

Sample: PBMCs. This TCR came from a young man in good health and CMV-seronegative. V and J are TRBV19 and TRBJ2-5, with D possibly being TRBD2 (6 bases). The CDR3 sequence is CASSPERRAGTQYF. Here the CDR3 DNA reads TGTGCCAGTAGCCCCGAGCGGAGGGCGGGGACCCAGTACTTC.